Sequencing of this T cell receptor beta chain was carried out in a study of vaccination and CD4 T cells after COVID-19. At the level of the study: Convalescent patients gave post-COVID blood a median approximately 94 days post-diagnosis, range 35 to 161. Study-level points and caveats: Only after vaccination were a median roughly 90% of convalescents' reactive clones seen.

Treatment specified: roughly 10-day PBMC culture with coronavirus spike peptide pools or control peptides (ViraFEST assay). Once obtained from cultured CD4+ T cells, the DNA was sequenced using the Oncomine TCR Beta short-read assay. The source of extracted genomic DNA was cultured CD4+ T cells. Each CDR3 protein is one row after TCRdb ran MiXCR on the PCR reads. Here the sample spans some 14,000 distinct CDR3 sequences, under 50% being singletons. In regard to this clonotype: Antigen unknown.

Germline V gives CDR1 SGHNT, CDR2 YENEEA. V was clipped by 5 bases and J by 1 base; unmatched bases: 4. The CDR3 runs to 15 residues. The sequence was collected from a human donor who had recovered from COVID-19. Sample: CD4+ T cells from blood, cultured in vitro. The chain is built from TRBV11-3 and TRBJ2-5; 10 bases fit TRBD2. CDR3 sequence (DNA): TGTGCCAGCAGCCAAAGGACTAGCGGCCAAGAGACCCAGTACTTC. Translated: CASSQRTSGQETQYF.